The rows below give T cell receptor beta chains drawn from one sample of a study of CD8 T cells in Susac syndrome. TCRdb recomputed calls from the immunoSEQ multiplex PCR reads with MiXCR, one row per CDR3 protein. The data contain about 210,000 distinct CDR3 sequences, roughly 92% of them seen just once; the ten biggest clones take up 0.1%. The sequenced sample was CD4+ T cells from PBMCs. These receptor sequences come from a human donor in good health. The CDR3 runs from the conserved cysteine through the conserved F or W. The D gene is left open where the match is weak. Expanded clones get a size class; other rows say once, few or many, or leave the size out.

j_gene	d_gene	v_gene	abundance	CDR3aa	CDR3nt
TRBJ2-5	-	TRBV20-1	-	CSALPARGPQETQYF	TGCAGTGCCCTTCCCGCCAGGGGCCCTCAAGAGACCCAGTACTTC
TRBJ1-5	TRBD1	TRBV23-1	-	CASSLLDRVDNQPQHF	TGCGCCAGCAGTCTCTTAGACAGGGTCGACAATCAGCCCCAGCATTTT
TRBJ2-2	TRBD1	TRBV27	-	CASSLGQGVPGELFF	TGTGCCAGCAGTTTGGGACAGGGAGTCCCCGGGGAGCTGTTTTTT
TRBJ2-6	-	TRBV11-1	-	CASSSWGTGANVLTF	TGTGCCAGCAGCTCTTGGGGGACCGGGGCCAACGTCCTGACTTTC
TRBJ2-7	-	TRBV19	-	CASTLERGPTYEQYF	TGTGCCAGTACCCTAGAAAGAGGTCCAACCTACGAGCAGTACTTC
TRBJ2-5	TRBD1	TRBV6-5	-	CASSTGAGRQETQYF	TGTGCCAGCAGTACAGGGGCTGGGCGCCAAGAGACCCAGTACTTC
TRBJ1-1	-	TRBV29-1	-	CSFKEVNTEAFF	TGCAGCTTCAAGGAGGTGAACACTGAAGCTTTCTTT
TRBJ2-1	TRBD2	TRBV5-1	-	CASSLKRGSYNEQFF	TGCGCCAGCAGCTTGAAGCGGGGCTCCTACAATGAGCAGTTCTTC
TRBJ2-2	TRBD1	TRBV15	once	CATSRDRNTGELFF	TGTGCCACCAGCCGGGACAGGAACACCGGGGAGCTGTTTTTT
TRBJ2-1	-	TRBV28	few	CASGVRNEQFF	TGTGCCAGCGGCGTAAGGAATGAGCAGTTCTTC
TRBJ1-4	TRBD1	TRBV27	-	CASKQGAREKLFF	TGTGCCAGCAAGCAGGGGGCTCGGGAAAAACTGTTTTTT
TRBJ2-2	-	TRBV4-1	-	CASSLDGTGELFF	TGCGCCAGCAGCCTAGATGGGACCGGGGAGCTGTTTTTT
TRBJ2-5	-	TRBV6-6	-	CASSYDPRRAQYF	TGTGCCAGCAGTTACGACCCCCGTCGGGCCCAGTACTTC
TRBJ2-1	-	TRBV9	-	CASSVGGQASYNEQFF	TGTGCCAGCAGCGTAGGGGGGCAGGCCTCCTACAATGAGCAGTTCTTC
TRBJ2-1	-	TRBV18	-	CASSRRAPQNEQFF	TGTGCCAGCTCACGCCGGGCCCCTCAGAATGAGCAGTTCTTC
TRBJ1-1	-	TRBV18	-	CASSPSENTEAFF	TGTGCCAGCTCACCCTCAGAGAACACTGAAGCTTTCTTT
TRBJ2-4	TRBD1	TRBV5-1	-	CASSWSGTGGSKNIQYF	TGCGCCAGCAGCTGGTCCGGGACAGGGGGATCCAAAAACATTCAGTACTTC
TRBJ1-2	TRBD1	TRBV7-3	-	CASSLAGTGGPHGYTF	TGTGCCAGCAGCTTGGCCGGGACAGGGGGCCCCCATGGCTACACCTTC
TRBJ1-2	-	TRBV12-3/TRBV12-4	-	CASSSNGVVGYTF	TGTGCCAGCAGTTCCAACGGGGTAGTTGGCTACACCTTC
TRBJ2-5	-	TRBV19	-	CASRRVGTLPSETQYF	TGTGCCAGTAGAAGGGTAGGGACCCTACCAAGCGAGACCCAGTACTTC
TRBJ2-2	-	TRBV5-1	-	CASSLPQGNTGELFF	TGCGCCAGCAGCTTGCCCCAGGGGAACACCGGGGAGCTGTTTTTT
TRBJ2-3	-	TRBV5-1	-	CASRPGGPTDTQYF	TGCGCCAGCCGCCCTGGGGGCCCCACAGATACGCAGTATTTT
TRBJ2-3	-	TRBV10-3	-	CAIRSDSTDTQYF	TGTGCCATCAGATCGGACTCCACAGATACGCAGTATTTT
TRBJ2-1	-	TRBV7-9	-	CASSQWHPTYNEQFF	TGTGCCAGCAGCCAGTGGCATCCTACTTACAATGAGCAGTTCTTC
TRBJ2-5	TRBD2	TRBV4-3	-	CASSQQPGLEETQYF	TGCGCCAGCAGCCAGCAACCGGGACTAGAAGAGACCCAGTACTTC
TRBJ2-6	TRBD1	TRBV27	-	CASTDRAGANVLTF	TGTGCCAGCACTGACAGGGCTGGGGCCAACGTCCTGACTTTC
TRBJ2-3	-	TRBV20-1	-	CSARFLPSTDTQYF	TGCAGTGCTAGATTCCTACCTAGCACAGATACGCAGTATTTT
TRBJ1-2	TRBD1	TRBV4-2	-	CASSQVGTGYGYTF	TGTGCCAGCAGCCAAGTAGGGACAGGCTATGGCTACACCTTC
TRBJ2-6	-	TRBV9	-	CASSLRGGSLSGANVLTF	TGTGCCAGCAGCCTAAGGGGGGGCTCCCTCTCTGGGGCCAACGTCCTGACTTTC